These 3 T cell receptor beta chains came from one sample sequenced in a study of T cell repertoires and HLA-DP antigens. Generated by immunoSEQ multiplex PCR, the TCRdb table keeps only in-frame clones and is missing some. The table includes approximately 110,000 clones, about 92% detected once. Their target antigens are unknown. Sequencing was performed on CD4+ T cells from PBMCs. The source is a woman in her late teens or twenties in good health and CMV-seronegative.

The V gene is TRBV11-2, the J gene TRBJ2-3; 13 bases align to TRBD2. This CDR3 region has 17 residues. Looked up from germline, CDR1 is SGHAT and CDR2 is FQNNGV. Trimming removed 5 bases from V and 2 bases from J; junction bases left unmatched: 7. The CDR3 nucleotides read TGTGCCAGCAGCACAAGGGGACTAGCGGGACTCACAGATACGCAGTATTTT. Protein sequence: CASSTRGLAGLTDTQYF.

The rearrangement joins TRBV9 to TRBJ1-2; 9 bases line up with TRBD1. From germline, CDR1 is SGDLS and CDR2 YYNGEE. The CDR3 has 16 residues. After removal of 4 bases from V and 3 bases from J, the junction contained 10 bases not matched to a gene. As DNA, the CDR3 is TGTGCCAGCAGCCTCCTACAGGGGGCTATTGACTATGGCTACACCTTC. This gives the protein CASSLLQGAIDYGYTF.

The chain recombines TRBV5-1 with TRBJ2-2; either TRBD1 or TRBD2 may supply D (5 bases each). The CDR3 covers 14 residues. CDR1 and CDR2 (germline): SGHRS, YFSETQ. The ends were cut back, 0 bases at V and 3 bases at J, with 6 bases in the middle. The chain's CDR3 is CASSLGGHTGELFF. The CDR3 bases are TGCGCCAGCAGCTTGGGGGGACACACCGGGGAGCTGTTTTTT.